The 5 T cell receptor delta chains below all came from one sample that was sequenced in a study of delta chain sequences of gamma delta T cells. TCRdb repeated clone calling on the PCR reads with CATT. The sample records under 3,500 delta-chain clones, just over 60% being singletons. Sequenced sample: a tumor sample. Receptor source: a human donor with breast cancer.

The CDR3 reads CACDTVSREAECTYKLIFIF. The CDR3 DNA reads TGTGCCTGTGACACCGTGTCGAGGGAGGCAGAGTGCACTTATAAACTTATCTTTATCTTT. There is no J gene call, but TRDV2 is given as the V gene. From germline, CDR1 is GEAIGNYY and CDR2 EKD. This CDR3 spans 20 amino acids.

J is TRDJ1 and V is TRDV2, with D unclear. The DNA end favors TRDJ2, so the J call may be wrong. The V gene's germline CDR1 is GEAIGNYY and CDR2 EKD. The CDR3 covers 15 residues. CDR3 nucleotide sequence: TGTGCCTGTGACCCACTAGGGACGGACACCGCTTTACTCTTCTTT. It encodes CACDPLGTDTALLFF.

The J gene call is TRDJ1, but no V gene call exists; the table's TRDD3 call for D was not verified on the DNA. The CDR3 sequence is 24 residues long. Here the CDR3 DNA reads TGCGCTCACGAGGAACTAGACTCGTACTGGGGGATACCTGCGCTTGCATTGGACACCGATAAAATCATTTTT. Its protein product is CAHEELDSYWGIPALALDTDKIIF.

Turning to this clone: This likely reflects a read error, since a far larger clone is one base away. Other DNA sequences in the sample encode the same CDR3. The V gene is TRDV2, the J gene TRDJ1; TRDD3 matches at 9 bases. Germline CDR1 and CDR2: GEAIGNYY and EKD. The CDR3 contains 16 residues. Written as DNA, the CDR3 is TGTGCCTGTGACGCAATACTGGGGGAATACACAGATAAACTCATCTTT. This translates into CACDAILGEYTDKLIF.

The rearrangement uses TRDV1 and TRDJ1; 8 bases line up with TRDD3. The length of the CDR3 is 21 residues. Germline trimming cut 0 bases from V and 5 bases from J; bases unmatched to any gene: 23. Germline assignment: CDR1 TSWWSYY and CDR2 QGS. CDR3 DNA: TGTGCTCTTGGGGAACTAGAGCCCCGCATTCCTTGGGGGATTCCGACGGATAAACTCATCTTT. Its translation: CALGELEPRIPWGIPTDKLIF.